This is a list of T cell receptor beta chains from one sample in a study of control samples from healthy donors and cancer patients. TCRdb's table, derived via immunoSEQ multiplex PCR, lists solely in-frame clones and lacks some. This sample has fewer than 150,000 clones; about 93% occur once, and the top ten carry approximately 2.7%. The sample consisted of blood. These receptors all come from a man aged 18 to 29 in good health. Each CDR3 is given with its conserved first and last residue. Fields, in order: clone size, V gene, J gene, D gene, CDR3 protein, CDR3 DNA. D genes are given only for firm matches. A row's size may be missing; if present it is once, few, many or a size class.

>-|TRBV6-6|TRBJ1-1|-
CASLSTARTEAFF
TGTGCCAGCCTTTCGACAGCCCGCACTGAAGCTTTCTTT
>-|TRBV10-1|TRBJ1-2|TRBD1
CASSPGQGVNGYTF
TGCGCCAGCAGTCCAGGACAGGGGGTTAATGGCTACACCTTC
>-|TRBV5-6|TRBJ2-5|-
CASSSPRAKGETQYF
TGTGCCAGCAGCTCCCCCCGCGCCAAGGGAGAGACCCAGTACTTC
>-|TRBV5-6|TRBJ2-2|TRBD2
CASNPTSGSGTGELFF
TGTGCCAGCAACCCGACTAGCGGGAGCGGCACCGGGGAGCTGTTTTTT
>-|TRBV7-9|TRBJ1-4|-
CASSLGRDGNEKLFF
TGTGCCAGCAGCTTAGGGAGGGACGGTAATGAAAAACTGTTTTTT
>-|TRBV6-1|TRBJ2-7|-
CASSEGRTTYEQYF
TGTGCCAGCAGCGAAGGGCGGACAACGTACGAGCAGTACTTC
>once|TRBV5-6|TRBJ2-1|TRBD2
CASSSDIGGSFEQFF
TGTGCCAGCAGCTCGGACATCGGGGGGTCTTTTGAGCAGTTCTTC
>once|TRBV2|TRBJ2-7|-
CASSEFGYEQYF
TGTGCCAGCAGTGAATTCGGTTACGAGCAGTACTTC
>-|TRBV30|TRBJ2-7|-
CAWGVLGGSYEQYF
TGTGCCTGGGGGGTATTAGGGGGATCCTACGAGCAGTACTTC
>-|TRBV27|TRBJ2-6|-
CASGLPGANVLTF
TGTGCCAGCGGTCTTCCTGGGGCCAACGTCCTGACTTTC
>-|TRBV6-4|TRBJ2-2|TRBD1
CASSDSRGQYTGELFF
TGTGCCAGCAGTGACTCAAGGGGGCAGTACACCGGGGAGCTGTTTTTT
>-|TRBV2|TRBJ1-6|-
CASRYDRVNSPLHF
TGTGCCAGCAGATATGACAGAGTTAATTCACCCCTCCACTTT
>-|TRBV7-9|TRBJ2-7|TRBD2
CASSASGGAFPEQYF
TGTGCCAGCAGCGCTAGCGGGGGAGCGTTCCCCGAGCAGTACTTC
>-|TRBV12-5|TRBJ2-3|TRBD2
CASGPAGTGTDTQYF
TGTGCTAGTGGGCCAGCGGGAACGGGCACAGATACGCAGTATTTT
>-|TRBV13|TRBJ1-6|-
CASSLDNSPLHF
TGTGCCAGCAGCTTAGACAATTCACCCCTCCACTTT
>-|TRBV7-8|TRBJ2-1|TRBD2
CASSSPMERGGSGNEQFF
TGTGCCAGCAGCTCCCCGATGGAGCGGGGGGGCTCGGGAAATGAGCAGTTCTTC
>once|TRBV6-2/TRBV6-3|TRBJ2-1|-
CASSVGQTYNEQFF
TGTGCCAGCAGCGTAGGACAGACTTACAATGAGCAGTTCTTC
>-|TRBV10-1|TRBJ2-1|TRBD2
CASSESGVAGEQFF
TGCGCCAGCAGTGAGTCTGGAGTAGCGGGGGAGCAGTTCTTC